This entry lists 26 T cell receptor beta chains sequenced from one sample in a study of blood T cells in healthy people across ages. A sample-barcoded 5' primer and a J-beta primer mix were used in a second PCR of about 7 to 12 cycles. Via MiXCR, TCRdb re-called the 5' RACE reads, giving one row per CDR3 protein. The sample has around 1,500,000 distinct CDR3 sequences, about 43% seen once. Sequenced input: blood. These receptors all stem from a woman aged 18 to 35 in good health.

Points on this clonotype: One end of the junction does not line up with germline, which may come from a read error. The chain recombines TRBV7-3 with TRBJ1-6, with D unclear. CDR1 and CDR2 from the germline V gene are SGHTA and FQGTGA. This CDR3 comprises 15 residues. The CDR3 region is CANSLGSSYNSPLHF. As DNA, the CDR3 is TGTGCCAACAGCTTAGGGAGCTCCTATAATTCACCCCTCCACTTT.

The chain recombines TRBV15 with TRBJ2-1; TRBD1 aligns across 8 bases. Matching the DNA end better, TRBJ2-7 makes the J call doubtful. The CDR3 runs to 13 residues. Germline V gives CDR1 LNHNV, CDR2 YYDKDF (reference sequence). The CDR3 nucleotides read TGTGCCACGCTTCAGGGGGCCAACAATGAGCAGTACTTC. Amino acids: CATLQGANNEQYF.

This clonotype was seen a few times. The V call is TRBV28, the J call TRBJ1-2; no definite D call. The V and J ends lost 5 bases and 4 bases respectively, with 11 bases between them. CDR3 size: 13 residues. Germline V gives CDR1 MDHEN, CDR2 SYDVKM. CDR3 in amino acids: CASSIGITYGYTF. In DNA form, the CDR3 reads TGTGCCAGCAGTATCGGGATAACCTATGGCTACACCTTC.

The chain links TRBV5-1 to TRBJ2-3; 7 nucleotides agree with TRBD1. The CDR3 has 15 residues. Germline V lookup: CDR1 SGHRS, CDR2 YFSETQ. The V and J ends lost 5 bases and 4 bases, in that order; junction bases with no gene match: 10. This chain's CDR3 is CASRNRGVWSDTQYF. CDR3 sequence (DNA): TGCGCCAGCAGAAACAGGGGCGTATGGTCAGATACGCAGTATTTT.

J is TRBJ2-6 and V is TRBV7-3, with D maybe TRBD1 (5 bases). The CDR3 runs to 15 residues. Trimming took 5 bases from V and 0 from J, leaving 8 bases between them. The V gene's germline CDR1 is SGHTA and CDR2 FQGTGA. CDR3 nucleotides: TGTGCCAGCAGCATTGACAGCTCTGGGGCCAACGTCCTGACTTTC. Amino acid sequence: CASSIDSSGANVLTF.

The CDR3 coding sequence is TGTGCCAGCAGTGAAGCGGGACAGAGCCCTTATGGCTACACCTTC. This gives the protein CASSEAGQSPYGYTF. The rearrangement uses TRBV6-1 and TRBJ1-2; TRBD1 agrees at 7 bases. CDR1 and CDR2 from the germline V gene are MNHNS and SASEGT. The CDR3 length is 15 residues. V was pared by 0 bases and J by 5 bases, with 6 bases of the junction left unmatched.

In the case of this clonotype: Mismatch with germline at one junction end may stem from a read error. The rearrangement uses TRBV28 and TRBJ2-1; 9 bases line up with TRBD2. CDR1 and CDR2 from the germline V gene are MDHEN and SYDVKM. The CDR3 contains 15 residues. The CDR3 here is CASSPRRGGLNERFF. The CDR3 DNA reads as TGTGCCAGCAGTCCAAGGCGGGGGGGCCTTAATGAGCGGTTCTTC.

This clonotype was observed a few times. V is TRBV6-5 and J is TRBJ2-7; the D is unclear. The germline CDR1 and CDR2 sequences are MNHEY and SVGAGI. CDR3 length equals 16 residues. V was clipped by 2 bases and J by 4 bases, with 18 bases between them. Here the CDR3 reads CASSYDRAGSAYEQYF. CDR3 bases: TGTGCCAGCAGTTACGACCGGGCCGGGTCAGCATACGAGCAGTACTTC.

The CDR3 region has the DNA TGCAGTGGTCAAGCTGAGGGGGCTGGCACTGAAGCTTTCTTT. Translation: CSGQAEGAGTEAFF. The chain joins TRBV20-1 to TRBJ1-1, with 7 bases aligning to TRBD1. Germline trimming cut 7 bases from V and 4 bases from J; bases unmatched to any gene: 12. This CDR3 comprises 14 residues. The germline V gene has CDR1 DFQATT and CDR2 SNEGSKA (reference sequence).

This clonotype occurred once. J is TRBJ2-7 and V is TRBV6-5, with a tentative D call TRBD2 (5 bases). There are 14 residues in the CDR3. Germline assignment: CDR1 MNHEY and CDR2 SVGAGI. Trimming left V 8 bases short and J 0 bases short, with 14 bases between. As DNA, the CDR3 is TGTGCCAGCGGCCGGACTGGTAGCTCCTACGAGCAGTACTTC. Encoded protein: CASGRTGSSYEQYF.

The gene calls are TRBV6-1 and TRBJ2-7, with 9 nucleotides matching TRBD1. Trimming at V came to 6 bases and at J to 2 bases, leaving 5 bases not matched to a gene. Germline V gives CDR1 MNHNS, CDR2 SASEGT. The CDR3 covers 14 residues. The DNA for the CDR3 is TGTGCCAGCAGGGGGGGGACAGGGACCTACGAGCAGTACTTC. Its protein is CASRGGTGTYEQYF.

The chain couples TRBV3-1 to TRBJ2-7; D perhaps matches TRBD1 (5 bases). In germline, CDR1 is LGHDT, CDR2 YNNKEL (reference sequence). The germline V and J ends were trimmed by 4 bases and 2 bases, with 15 bases remaining between them. The CDR3 is 15 amino acids. Written as DNA, the CDR3 is TGTGCCAGCAGCCGGCAGGGTCTCCCCGCCTACGAGCAGTACTTC. Its translation is CASSRQGLPAYEQYF.

V usage is TRBV7-9 and J usage is TRBJ2-5; 8 nucleotides line up with TRBD1. V was clipped by 1 base and J by 11 bases; unmatched bases: 15. This CDR3 spans 16 amino acids. The V gene's germline CDR1 is SEHNR and CDR2 FQNEAQ (reference sequence). CDR3: CASSLGTGTGLGEQYF. CDR3 nucleotide sequence: TGTGCCAGCAGCTTAGGAACCGGGACAGGCCTGGGGGAGCAGTACTTC.

A few counts support this clonotype. The V call is TRBV20-1, the J call TRBJ2-5; 8 bases line up with TRBD1. The CDR3 has 15 residues. Per germline, CDR1 DFQATT and CDR2 SNEGSKA (reference sequence). Germline trimming cut 4 bases from V and 0 bases from J; bases unmatched to any gene: 7. Here the CDR3 reads CSATTGGNYQETQYF. The CDR3 nucleotides read TGCAGTGCTACTACAGGGGGGAACTACCAAGAGACCCAGTACTTC.

V gene TRBV12-3 or TRBV12-4 combines with J gene TRBJ2-5; possible D gene TRBD2, 6 bases. Trimming shortened V by 6 bases and J by 11 bases, and 28 bases separated the two germline ends. The CDR3 contains 16 residues. Written as DNA, the CDR3 is TGTGCCAGCAGCCCAACCCCCCCGGGAGCAGGCAATGAGCAGTACTTC. It translates to CASSPTPPGAGNEQYF.

The chain is built from TRBV20-1 and TRBJ2-7; 11 bases fit TRBD1. This CDR3 has 11 residues. V lost 5 bases and J lost 13; bases outside the gene matches: 7. CDR1 and CDR2 (germline): DFQATT, SNEGSKA (reference sequence). The CDR3 is CSAFGTGGEYF. The CDR3 nucleotides are TGCAGTGCTTTCGGGACAGGGGGGGAATACTTC.

The V call is TRBV10-2, the J call TRBJ1-5; D unresolved. The CDR3 totals 12 residues. The germline CDR1 and CDR2 sequences are WSHSY and SAAADI. Deletions cut 3 bases from V and 11 bases from J, with 11 bases between. The CDR3 loop reads CASSDGVSAQHF. DNA of the CDR3: TGCGCCAGCAGTGATGGGGTCTCGGCCCAGCATTTT.

This clonotype was seen a few times. The chain employs TRBV10-3 and TRBJ2-3; 11 bases align to TRBD2. From germline, CDR1 is ENHRY and CDR2 SYGVKD. The CDR3 totals 18 residues. Unmatched junction bases numbered 7, after V lost 2 bases and J lost 0 bases. The DNA of the CDR3 is TGTGCCATCAGTGAGACAGCTAGCGGGGGGACTAGCACAGATACGCAGTATTTT. Residues: CAISETASGGTSTDTQYF.

This clonotype was seen more than once but under ten times. The CDR3 here is CSVESHRDGELFF. The CDR3 nucleotides read TGCAGCGTTGAATCTCACAGGGACGGGGAGCTGTTTTTT. The rearrangement links TRBV29-1 to TRBJ2-2, with D possibly TRBD1 on 6 matching bases. Trimming shortened V by 2 bases and J by 7 bases, and 11 bases separated the two germline ends. CDR1 and CDR2 (germline): SQVTM, ANQGSEA. The CDR3 contains 13 residues.

This chain uses TRBV18 with TRBJ1-6; D uncertain. Germline V gives CDR1 KGHSH, CDR2 LQKENI. This CDR3 spans 16 amino acids. With 2 bases removed from V and 6 bases from J, the gap between germline ends came to 14 bases. As DNA, the CDR3 is TGTGCCAGCTCACCATTAACTGGCGCGGGTAATTCACCCCTCCACTTT. Amino acid sequence: CASSPLTGAGNSPLHF.

This clonotype was picked up a small number of times. V usage is TRBV12-3 or TRBV12-4 and J usage is TRBJ2-5; D is possibly TRBD1 (5 bases). This CDR3 has 13 amino acids. Trimming stripped 7 bases from V and 5 bases from J, with 14 bases between. The DNA for the CDR3 is TGTGCCAGCAAACGACTGGGGCGGGAGACCCAGTACTTC. Protein sequence: CASKRLGRETQYF.

The chain employs TRBV4-1 and TRBJ1-2, with D perhaps TRBD1 (5 bases). The CDR3 loop spans 13 amino acids. V shed 4 bases and J shed 8 bases, with 14 bases lying between them. Germline V CDR1 and CDR2: MGHRA, YSYEKL. CDR3 amino acids: CASSRVGGGGYTF. CDR3 coding DNA: TGCGCCAGCAGCCGAGTCGGGGGTGGCGGCTACACCTTC.

This clonotype was detected only once. This rearrangement joins TRBV11-2 to TRBJ1-3; D is unclear. The CDR3 loop spans 13 amino acids. CDR1 is SGHAT, CDR2 FQNNGV, per germline. The V and J ends lost 11 bases and 3 bases respectively, with 14 bases between them. The CDR3 region is CALARGNGNTIYF. For the CDR3, the DNA is TGTGCCCTTGCCCGGGGTAATGGAAACACCATATATTTT. Drawing the rest from reference TRBV11-2 and TRBJ1-3, the complete variable domain is EAGVAQSPRYKIIEKRQSVAFWCNPISGHATLYWYQQILGQGPKLLIQFQNNGVVDDSQLPKDRFSAERLKGVDSTLKIQPAKLEDSAVYLCALARGNGNTIYFGEGSWLTVV.

This clonotype came up many times. The chain combines TRBV15 with TRBJ2-7; no firm D call. V gave up 11 bases and J gave up 0 bases, with 14 bases separating them. CDR3 length: 13 amino acids. Germline CDR1 and CDR2: LNHNV and YYDKDF (reference sequence). The CDR3 loop reads CAVLRPGSYEQYF. CDR3 bases: TGTGCCGTCCTGAGGCCGGGCTCCTACGAGCAGTACTTC.

The V and J genes are TRBV20-1 and TRBJ2-2, with 9 bases lining up with TRBD2. V lost 5 bases to trimming and J lost 0 bases; unmatched junction nucleotides: 4. Germline CDR1 DFQATT, CDR2 SNEGSKA (reference sequence). The CDR3 runs to 15 residues. CDR3 in DNA: TGCAGTGCTCACCCTAGCGGGACGAACACCGGGGAGCTGTTTTTT. It specifies CSAHPSGTNTGELFF.

With respect to this clonotype: It may be a read error: a sequence one base away is much more abundant. The chain joins TRBV7-2 to TRBJ2-7; 11 bases fit TRBD2. J lost 2 bases, V lost 4 bases, and 13 bases had no gene match. The CDR3 extends over 18 amino acids. Germline lookup yields CDR1 SGHTA and CDR2 FQGNSA. The CDR3 reads CASSSPRETSGITYEQYF. CDR3 in DNA: TGTGCCAGCAGCTCCCCAAGAGAGACTAGCGGGATAACCTACGAGCAGTACTTC.